The 27 T cell receptor beta chains reported below all come from one sample, sequenced in a study of T cell responses to AZD1222 COVID-19 vaccine. TCRdb's table, derived via immunoSEQ multiplex PCR, lists solely in-frame clones and lacks some. The sample lists 160,000 or so clones; more than 75% were seen once. Source: peripheral blood, taken 28 days after the second AZD1222 dose. The receptors stem from an adult who received the AZD1222 COVID-19 vaccine.

The gene calls are TRBV6-5 and TRBJ1-2; 8 nucleotides align to TRBD1. Germline V gene lookup returns CDR1 MNHEY and CDR2 SVGAGI. This CDR3 comprises 13 residues. The V gene end was trimmed by 6 bases and the J gene end by 8 bases; junction bases not matched to a gene: 8. CDR3 loop: CASSRQGTGGYTF. CDR3 bases: TGTGCCAGCAGCCGACAGGGGACGGGCGGCTACACCTTC.

The chain uses TRBV18 and TRBJ2-7; 9 nucleotides line up with TRBD1. This CDR3 is 14 amino acids long. V shed 1 base and J 7 bases; nucleotides not matched to a gene: 5. Germline CDR1 is KGHSH and CDR2 is LQKENI. The CDR3 nucleotides are TGTGCCAGCTCACCACGTAGCGACAGGGGGGAGCAGTACTTC. Translating it yields CASSPRSDRGEQYF.

The rearrangement links TRBV9 to TRBJ1-1; 9 bases are a match to TRBD1. The CDR3 length is 17 residues. V gave up 4 bases and J gave up 5 bases; unmatched junction bases: 15. Per the germline V gene, CDR1 is SGDLS and CDR2 is YYNGEE. CDR3 coding DNA: TGTGCCAGCAGCCAACGGGACAGGGTATATGGTACGACTGAAGCTTTCTTT. Amino acids: CASSQRDRVYGTTEAFF.

This chain connects TRBV10-2 to TRBJ2-7, with a possible D match to TRBD2 (6 bases). V lost 8 bases to trimming and J lost 6 bases, with 17 bases between them. Germline V lookup: CDR1 WSHSY, CDR2 SAAADI. This CDR3 has 13 residues. Here the CDR3 reads CASRLGSLTEQYF. As DNA, the CDR3 is TGCGCCAGCCGACTAGGGAGTTTGACCGAGCAGTACTTC.

The chain employs TRBV5-6 and TRBJ1-2; D is possibly TRBD1 (5 bases). Germline values: CDR1 SGHDT, CDR2 YYEEEE. The CDR3 sequence is 15 residues long. V was pared by 3 bases and J by 4 bases, with 16 bases between. DNA of the CDR3: TGTGCCAGCAGCTCCGGGTCAAGGGACCCCTATGGCTACACCTTC. Translated, it gives CASSSGSRDPYGYTF.

V and J are TRBV19 and TRBJ2-4; 7 positions agree with TRBD1. Germline V gene sequence: CDR1 LNHDA, CDR2 SQIVND (reference sequence). With 10 bases clipped from V and 9 bases from J, the junction kept 15 bases outside the gene matches. The CDR3 totals 14 residues. DNA for the CDR3: TGTGCCACAAGAGGGCAGGGGGACGTCGGCATTCAGTACTTC. The encoded protein is CATRGQGDVGIQYF.

V gene TRBV2 combines with J gene TRBJ2-3; D ambiguous. The CDR3 consists of 15 residues. Between the trimmed V and J ends, which lost 6 bases and 2 bases, there was a span of 15 bases. Germline values: CDR1 SNHLY, CDR2 FYNNEI. The CDR3 DNA follows: TGTGCCAGCAGGCCCGGTCGGAGAGCCACAGATACGCAGTATTTT. It yields the protein CASRPGRRATDTQYF. The variable domain in full, with the rest retrieved from reference TRBV2 and TRBJ2-3, is EPEVTQTPSHQVTQMGQEVILRCVPISNHLYFYWYRQILGQKVEFLVSFYNNEISEKSEIFDDQFSVERPDGSNFTLKIRSTKLEDSAMYFCASRPGRRATDTQYFGPGTRLTVL.

The genes are TRBV7-2 and TRBJ1-6; D call uncertain. V lost 2 bases and J 10 bases, leaving 9 bases between the germline ends. Germline values: CDR1 SGHTA, CDR2 FQGNSA. The CDR3 is made up of 13 amino acids. CDR3 sequence (DNA): TGTGCCAGCAGCTTAAACAGCCGGTCACCCCTCCACTTT. Translated, it gives CASSLNSRSPLHF.

This clone is a singleton in its sample. The chain has TRBV10-3 and TRBJ1-2, with D perhaps matching TRBD1 (6 bases). Germline V gives CDR1 ENHRY, CDR2 SYGVKD. Trimming removed 5 bases at V and 4 bases at J, with 8 bases between. This CDR3 has 12 residues. Here the CDR3 reads CAISKDSYGYTF. The CDR3, as DNA: TGTGCCATCAGTAAGGACAGCTATGGCTACACCTTC.

This rearrangement joins TRBV9 to TRBJ1-1, with no clear D. Germline V gives CDR1 SGDLS, CDR2 YYNGEE. Trimming took 0 bases from V and 5 from J, leaving 8 bases between them. The CDR3 runs 13 residues. CDR3 amino acids: CASSVGPWTEAFF. Here the CDR3 DNA reads TGTGCCAGCAGCGTAGGCCCATGGACTGAAGCTTTCTTT.

J is TRBJ1-2 and V is TRBV14, with D possibly TRBD1 on 5 matching bases. This CDR3 spans 14 amino acids. The V gene lost 1 base and the J gene lost 8 bases, with 14 bases spanning the gap. CDR1 and CDR2 from the germline V gene are SGHDN and FVKESK. The CDR3 coding sequence is TGTGCCAGCAGCCAAGGGTCCAGGGTACACGGCTACACCTTC. Translating it yields CASSQGSRVHGYTF.

The rearrangement links TRBV3-1 (or the pseudogene TRBV3-2) to TRBJ1-2; TRBD1 agrees at 11 bases. CDR3 size: 14 residues. Germline CDR1 and CDR2: LGHDT and YNNKEL (reference sequence). V trimming: 4 bases; J trimming: 6 bases; junction bases outside the gene matches: 4. CDR3 loop: CASSRGQGADGYTF. CDR3 nucleotides: TGTGCCAGCAGCCGAGGACAGGGGGCAGATGGCTACACCTTC.

The rearrangement links TRBV7-9 to TRBJ2-1, with 8 positions matching TRBD2. The CDR3 length is 15 residues. V gave up 5 bases and J gave up 2 bases; unmatched junction bases: 5. Germline CDR1 SEHNR, CDR2 FQNEAQ (reference sequence). This CDR3 is CASSISGAAYNEQFF. For the CDR3, the DNA is TGTGCCAGCAGCATTAGCGGGGCCGCCTACAATGAGCAGTTCTTC.

The chain employs TRBV6-6 and TRBJ2-2; 12 bases are shared with TRBD1. Germline V gene sequence: CDR1 MNHNY, CDR2 SVGAGI (reference sequence). Unmatched junction bases numbered 10, after V lost 5 bases and J lost 6 bases. This CDR3 contains 17 residues. CDR3 region: CASSPTWGTGGSGELFF. The CDR3 nucleotides read TGTGCCAGCAGTCCCACATGGGGGACAGGGGGCTCCGGGGAGCTGTTTTTT.

V is TRBV19 and J is TRBJ1-5; 8 bases fit TRBD1. The V and J ends lost 9 bases and 0 bases, in that order; junction bases with no gene match: 7. The germline gives CDR1 LNHDA, CDR2 SQIVND (reference sequence). The CDR3 extends over 15 amino acids. The CDR3 DNA reads as TGTGCCAGCTATGAAACAGGGGGTAGCAATCAGCCCCAGCATTTT. Amino acid sequence: CASYETGGSNQPQHF.

The V gene is TRBV7-2, the J gene TRBJ1-5; TRBD1 is a possible D gene (6 bases). V lost 4 bases, J lost 4 bases, and 11 bases lay in between. CDR1 and CDR2 (germline): SGHTA, FQGNSA. The CDR3 extends over 14 amino acids. CDR3 amino acids: CASSSPTGNQPQHF. The CDR3 region has the DNA TGTGCCAGCAGCTCACCCACAGGGAATCAGCCCCAGCATTTT.

The J gene is TRBJ2-2, the V gene TRBV7-3; unclear D gene. Trimming removed 8 bases at V and 7 bases at J, with 14 bases between. CDR1 SGHTA and CDR2 FQGTGA come from the germline V gene. CDR3 length: 13 amino acids. CDR3 coding DNA: TGTGCCAGCTCCTCCTGGATGAACGGGGAGCTGTTTTTT. Translating it yields CASSSWMNGELFF. The complete variable domain, with remaining parts taken from reference TRBV7-3 and TRBJ2-2, reads GAGVSQTPSNKVTEKGKYVELRCDPISGHTALYWYRQSLGQGPEFLIYFQGTGAADDSGLPNDRFFAVRPEGSVSTLKIQRTERGDSAVYLCASSSWMNGELFFGEGSRLTVL.

CDR3 coding DNA: TGTGCCAGCAGCCTTGGGGGTTTTTCACCCCTCCACTTT. Translation gives CASSLGGFSPLHF. The chain employs TRBV28 and TRBJ1-6, with D possibly being TRBD1 (5 bases). CDR3 length: 13 amino acids. From germline, CDR1 is MDHEN and CDR2 SYDVKM. Trimming left V 6 bases short and J 9 bases short, with 12 bases between.

This CDR3 is CAISEKLQGVADSPLHF. The CDR3 coding sequence is TGTGCCATCAGTGAGAAACTACAGGGGGTGGCGGATTCACCCCTCCACTTT. This chain uses TRBV10-3 with TRBJ1-6; 8 nucleotides align to TRBD1. The germline gives CDR1 ENHRY, CDR2 SYGVKD. V was clipped by 2 bases and J by 8 bases; unmatched bases: 11. The CDR3 runs 17 residues.

The chain combines TRBV6-1 with TRBJ1-5; D gene ambiguous. V was cut by 1 base and J by 3 bases, with 10 bases left in between. Germline CDR1 and CDR2: MNHNS and SASEGT. The CDR3 is made up of 15 amino acids. CDR3 region: CASSEGATFNQPQHF. The CDR3 DNA is TGTGCCAGCAGTGAAGGTGCCACCTTCAATCAGCCCCAGCATTTT.

V and J are TRBV2 and TRBJ2-1; perhaps TRBD2 as D (5 bases). CDR1 and CDR2 (germline): SNHLY, FYNNEI. The length of the CDR3 is 15 residues. V was clipped by 4 bases and J by 3 bases, with 13 bases between them. The CDR3 protein is CASSGTPGNYNEQFF. As DNA, the CDR3 is TGTGCCAGCAGTGGGACTCCCGGGAACTACAATGAGCAGTTCTTC.

The genes are TRBV7-9 and TRBJ2-1, with D hard to call. CDR3 size: 13 residues. Between the trimmed V and J ends, which lost 5 bases and 13 bases, there was a span of 18 bases. The germline gives CDR1 SEHNR, CDR2 FQNEAQ (reference sequence). In DNA, the CDR3 is TGTGCCAGCAGCAACCGGGCTACTCCTTTCCAGTTCTTC. Protein product: CASSNRATPFQFF.

This chain links TRBV7-2 with TRBJ2-5, with D perhaps TRBD1 or TRBD2 (5 bases each). CDR3 size: 15 residues. The germline V gene has CDR1 SGHTA and CDR2 FQGNSA. Trimming left V 6 bases short and J 5 bases short, with 19 bases between. The CDR3 reads CASRPPGPRSETQYF. As DNA, the CDR3 is TGTGCCAGCAGGCCCCCGGGACCTCGGTCGGAGACCCAGTACTTC. The full variable domain, rest sourced from reference TRBV7-2 and TRBJ2-5, is GAGVSQSPSNKVTEKGKDVELRCDPISGHTALYWYRQSLGQGLEFLIYFQGNSAPDKSGLPSDRFSAERTGGSVSTLTIQRTQQEDSAVYLCASRPPGPRSETQYFGPGTRLLVL.

As regards this clone: Germline is not matched at one junction end, which may reflect a read error. V and J are TRBV28 and TRBJ1-1; D ambiguous. There are 12 residues in the CDR3. Germline CDR1 is MDHEN and CDR2 is SYDVKM. As DNA, the CDR3 is TGTGCCAGCAGTTGGGGAAACAATGAAGCTTTCTTT. Encoded protein: CASSWGNNEAFF.

The CDR3 region is CASSWESGRAGEEQFF. CDR3 nucleotide sequence: TGTGCCAGCAGCTGGGAGAGCGGGAGGGCCGGAGAGGAGCAGTTCTTC. The V and J genes are TRBV5-4 and TRBJ2-1; 10 bases line up with TRBD2. V shed 3 bases, J shed 10 bases, and the junction held 13 bases outside the gene matches. The CDR3 consists of 16 residues. CDR1 is SGHNT and CDR2 is YYREEE in the germline V gene (reference sequence).

CDR3 in amino acids: CAISPDRAGNQPQHF. The CDR3 DNA is TGTGCCATCAGTCCGGACAGGGCGGGCAATCAGCCCCAGCATTTT. J is TRBJ1-5 and V is TRBV10-3; the match to TRBD1 covers 8 bases. The CDR3 runs 15 residues. Germline V gene lookup returns CDR1 ENHRY and CDR2 SYGVKD. V lost 5 bases, J lost 2 bases, and 5 bases stayed unmatched.

The chain joins TRBV7-8 to TRBJ1-5, with a weak D call TRBD1 (6 bases). Per germline, CDR1 SGHVS and CDR2 FQNEAQ. The CDR3 runs 15 residues. V lost 5 bases to trimming and J lost 6 bases, with 17 bases between them. The CDR3 bases are TGTGCCAGCAGCCCCGACAGGCCCCGGGGTCAGCCCCAGCATTTT. Protein product: CASSPDRPRGQPQHF.